This T cell receptor (beta chain) comes out of a study of shared clonotypes between healthy human individuals. As regards this clone: Antigen: not known.

V was trimmed by 1 base and J by 3 bases, leaving 9 bases between them. The CDR3 is 13 amino acids. CDR1 and CDR2 (germline): SQVTM, ANQGSEA. Clones were sequenced by immunoSEQ multiplex PCR, and TCRdb holds only the in-frame ones, with some missing. Of millions of clones listed, about 92% are singletons. Study findings and constraints: The represented genetic and exposure-history diversity was limited by the small number of donors.

The material sequenced was naive CD4+ T cells sorted from blood. This sample's subset: CD45RA+ positively selected. This TCR was recovered from a man aged 18 to 29 in good health. The chain uses TRBV29-1 and TRBJ1-1, with D unclear. CDR3 region: CSVEGRLYTEAFF. DNA for the CDR3: TGCAGCGTTGAAGGCCGCCTCTACACTGAAGCTTTCTTT.